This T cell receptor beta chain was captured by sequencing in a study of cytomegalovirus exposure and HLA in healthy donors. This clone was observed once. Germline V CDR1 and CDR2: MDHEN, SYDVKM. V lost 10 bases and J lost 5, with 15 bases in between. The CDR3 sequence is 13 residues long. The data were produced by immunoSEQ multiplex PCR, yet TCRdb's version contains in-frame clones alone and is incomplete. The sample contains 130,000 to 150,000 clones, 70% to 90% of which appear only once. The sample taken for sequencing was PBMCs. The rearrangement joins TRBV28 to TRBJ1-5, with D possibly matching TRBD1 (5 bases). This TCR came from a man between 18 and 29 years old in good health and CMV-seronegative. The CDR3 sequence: CATGGGVHQPQHF. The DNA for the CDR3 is TGTGCCACCGGGGGAGGGGTTCATCAGCCCCAGCATTTT.